These 30 T cell receptor beta chains were sequenced from one sample in a study of identical twins (dated by TCRdb to between 2015 and 2016). The library relied on 5' RACE. The sample was run on an Illumina HiSeq 2000. Using fastp at Q25 and MiXCR, TCRdb reprocessed the public reads and kept productive beta chains. Rows with a matching CDR3 protein are joined into one entry that keeps the most common DNA and genes. This sample comprises hundreds of thousands of distinct CDR3 sequences, approximately 20% of them detected only once. Approximately 0.52% of the sample goes to the ten largest clones. This sample was also put to use in a study of yellow fever vaccine responses in identical twins.

The sequencing sample was made of CD4+ T cells sorted from blood. The receptors shown here come from a woman aged 18-30 years in good health.

This clonotype showed up just a few times. V and J are TRBV3-1 and TRBJ2-2; no clear D. The CDR3 sequence is 15 residues long. Germline loops: CDR1 LGHDT, CDR2 YNNKEL (reference sequence). The ends were cut back, 1 base at V and 5 bases at J, with 11 bases in the middle. CDR3 region: CASSQGTPRTGELFF. CDR3 coding DNA: TGTGCCAGCAGCCAAGGAACCCCCAGAACCGGGGAGCTGTTTTTT.

The V call is TRBV29-1, the J call TRBJ2-1; D is undetermined. This CDR3 comprises 15 residues. Germline V gene lookup returns CDR1 SQVTM and CDR2 ANQGSEA. Trimming removed 6 bases from V and 4 bases from J, with 19 bases in between. The chain's CDR3 is CSVRPGLGPYNEQFF. DNA for the CDR3: TGCAGCGTCCGACCCGGCCTCGGCCCTTACAATGAGCAGTTCTTC.

The V gene is TRBV29-1, the J gene TRBJ2-1; D uncertain. This CDR3 comprises 14 residues. The ends were cut back, 3 bases at V and 0 bases at J, with 9 bases in the middle. Germline V CDR1 and CDR2: SQVTM, ANQGSEA. In nucleotides, the CDR3 is TGCAGCGTTGAGGGCAAAAGCTCCTACAATGAGCAGTTCTTC. It translates to CSVEGKSSYNEQFF.

The chain combines TRBV29-1 with TRBJ1-5; D may be TRBD1 (5 bases). CDR1 is SQVTM, CDR2 ANQGSEA, per germline. Trimming pared 6 bases from V and 5 bases from J, leaving 14 bases between. The CDR3 contains 13 residues. The CDR3 region has the DNA TGCAGCGTCGTGACAGAGGGCGATCAGCCCCAGCATTTT. This codes for CSVVTEGDQPQHF.

This clonotype was counted at least ten times. The rearrangement links TRBV20-1 to TRBJ2-1; D is ambiguous. V was shortened by 2 bases and J by 0 bases, with 11 bases between the two germline ends. The germline gives CDR1 DFQATT, CDR2 SNEGSKA (reference sequence). The length of the CDR3 is 15 residues. The CDR3 loop reads CSARLQPYSYNEQFF. The CDR3 coding sequence is TGCAGTGCTAGACTCCAACCTTACTCCTACAATGAGCAGTTCTTC.

This rearrangement joins TRBV2 to TRBJ2-2; 7 nucleotides agree with TRBD1. Germline V gene lookup returns CDR1 SNHLY and CDR2 FYNNEI. CDR3 length: 16 residues. The J segment lost 5 bases and the V segment lost 6 bases, leaving 12 bases of the junction unmatched. The CDR3 protein is CASSDRATFLTGELFF. The CDR3 region has the DNA TGTGCCAGCAGCGACAGGGCAACTTTTTTGACCGGGGAGCTGTTTTTT.

This clonotype has just a few counts. This rearrangement joins TRBV14 to TRBJ2-1; 10 bases fit TRBD2. The junction had 9 bases not matched to a gene; V was cut back by 4 bases and J by 9 bases. Germline assignment: CDR1 SGHDN and CDR2 FVKESK. The CDR3 consists of 15 residues. CDR3 amino acids: CASSPSSGRAGEQFF. CDR3 sequence (DNA): TGTGCCAGCAGCCCATCTAGCGGGAGAGCAGGTGAGCAGTTCTTC. Looking up the rest from reference TRBV14 and TRBJ2-1 gives the full variable domain: EAGVTQFPSHSVIEKGQTVTLRCDPISGHDNLYWYRRVMGKEIKFLLHFVKESKQDESGMPNNRFLAERTGGTYSTLKVQPAELEDSGVYFCASSPSSGRAGEQFFGPGTRLTVL.

J is TRBJ1-5 and V is TRBV20-1; unclear D gene. This CDR3 is 13 amino acids long. Germline V gene data show CDR1 as DFQATT and CDR2 as SNEGSKA (reference sequence). The germline V and J ends were trimmed by 6 bases and 2 bases, with 11 bases remaining between them. The CDR3 region is CSADGPGNQPQHF. For the CDR3, the DNA is TGCAGTGCAGACGGCCCGGGCAATCAGCCCCAGCATTTT.

This clonotype was seen more than once but under ten times. The chain carries TRBV3-1 and TRBJ1-4, with 7 bases aligning to TRBD1. Germline CDR1 and CDR2: LGHDT and YNNKEL (reference sequence). This CDR3 has 15 residues. Trimming at V came to 4 bases and at J to 4 bases, leaving 6 bases not matched to a gene. As DNA, the CDR3 is TGTGCCAGCAGCCCCCAGGGGGGAAGTAATGAAAAACTGTTTTTT. As protein: CASSPQGGSNEKLFF.

The sample holds a few counts of this clonotype. This rearrangement joins TRBV12-3 or TRBV12-4 to TRBJ1-2; possible D gene TRBD1, 5 bases. CDR3 length: 13 amino acids. The ends were cut back, 1 base at V and 8 bases at J, with 11 bases in the middle. CDR3 DNA: TGTGCCAGCAGTTTAGTTCCCTCAGGGGGCTACACCTTC. Translating it yields CASSLVPSGGYTF.

The genes are TRBV20-1 and TRBJ2-3; possible D gene TRBD2, 5 bases. The CDR3 has 14 amino acids. Germline loops: CDR1 DFQATT, CDR2 SNEGSKA (reference sequence). Trimming left V 6 bases short and J 6 bases short, with 19 bases between. For the CDR3, the DNA is TGCAGTGCCCCAGCGGAAGGGCCATTGGATACGCAGTATTTT. Translating it yields CSAPAEGPLDTQYF.

The CDR3 protein is CASSPRLAGGNEQFF. CDR3 DNA sequence: TGTGCCAGCAGTCCTAGACTAGCGGGAGGCAATGAGCAGTTCTTC. This sequence joins TRBV3-1 and TRBJ2-1, with 13 bases lining up with TRBD2. Per the germline V gene, CDR1 is LGHDT and CDR2 is YNNKEL (reference sequence). This CDR3 has 15 amino acids. The V gene end was trimmed by 6 bases and the J gene end by 6 bases; junction bases not matched to a gene: 5.

The chain is built from TRBV2 and TRBJ1-4; D is possibly TRBD1 (5 bases). Trimming left V 6 bases short and J 5 bases short, with 13 bases between. CDR3 length: 14 amino acids. Germline V gene data show CDR1 as SNHLY and CDR2 as FYNNEI. The DNA for the CDR3 is TGTGCCAGCAGATCGGGACTCTCGAATGAAAAACTGTTTTTT. It translates to CASRSGLSNEKLFF.

This chain joins TRBV7-3 and TRBJ2-2; D tentatively fits TRBD1 or TRBD2 (5 bases each). V lost 5 bases and J lost 5, with 18 bases in between. This CDR3 has 16 amino acids. CDR1 and CDR2 (germline): SGHTA, FQGTGA. In DNA form, the CDR3 reads TGTGCCAGCAGCACAACCGGGACGACTTCTACCGGGGAGCTGTTTTTT. It specifies CASSTTGTTSTGELFF.

This clonotype was found a few times. This chain links TRBV7-6 with TRBJ2-2, with TRBD2 matching over 7 bases. Germline assignment: CDR1 SGHVS and CDR2 FNYEAQ. This CDR3 has 15 residues. V shed 4 bases, J shed 5 bases, and the junction held 7 bases outside the gene matches. CDR3: CASSWREHPTGELFF. The CDR3 DNA is TGTGCCAGCAGCTGGCGGGAGCACCCGACCGGGGAGCTGTTTTTT. The variable domain in full, completed from reference TRBV7-6 and TRBJ2-2, reads GAGVSQSPRYKVTKRGQDVALRCDPISGHVSLYWYRQALGQGPEFLTYFNYEAQQDKSGLPNDRFSAERPEGSISTLTIQRTEQRDSAMYRCASSWREHPTGELFFGEGSRLTVL.

The chain is built from TRBV2 and TRBJ1-2, with TRBD1 matching over 8 bases. CDR1 and CDR2 from the germline V gene are SNHLY and FYNNEI. Trimming took 5 bases from V and 5 from J; bases not matched to a gene: 1. The CDR3 totals 12 residues. CDR3 DNA: TGTGCCAGCAGTAACAGGGGGTATGGCTACACCTTC. This translates into CASSNRGYGYTF.

This sequence joins TRBV7-9 and TRBJ1-5; D gene ambiguous. The CDR3 has 14 residues. With 5 bases removed from V and 7 bases from J, the gap between germline ends came to 15 bases. CDR1 and CDR2 (germline): SEHNR, FQNEAQ (reference sequence). The CDR3 DNA reads TGTGCCAGCAGCCCCGGGAGCGTTGGCCAGCCCCAGCATTTT. It is translated as CASSPGSVGQPQHF. The full variable domain, with the rest looked up from reference TRBV7-9 and TRBJ1-5, is DTGVSQNPRHKITKRGQNVTFRCDPISEHNRLYWYRQTLGQGPEFLTYFQNEAQLEKSRLLSDRFSAERPKGSFSTLEIQRTEQGDSAMYLCASSPGSVGQPQHFGDGTRLSIL.

The sample holds one count of this clonotype. This chain links TRBV4-1 with TRBJ2-7, with 7 positions matching TRBD1. The CDR3 loop spans 15 amino acids. Germline lookup yields CDR1 MGHRA and CDR2 YSYEKL. Trimming at V came to 0 bases and at J to 2 bases, leaving 4 bases not matched to a gene. The CDR3 loop is CASSQDNRGAYEQYV. CDR3 nucleotide sequence: TGCGCCAGCAGCCAAGACAACAGGGGAGCCTACGAGCAGTACGTC.

The V and J genes are TRBV2 and TRBJ2-4; 14 nucleotides line up with TRBD2. The CDR3 has 14 residues. Germline-derived CDR1 and CDR2 are SNHLY and FYNNEI. With 3 bases clipped from V and 11 bases from J, the junction kept 3 bases outside the gene matches. CDR3 nucleotides: TGTGCCAGCAGTGAGGGACTAGCGGGGGCCCTTCAGTACTTC. This translates into CASSEGLAGALQYF.

This sequence joins TRBV7-8 and TRBJ2-7; TRBD2 matches at 13 bases. The J segment lost 2 bases and the V segment lost 0 bases, leaving 13 bases of the junction unmatched. Per germline, CDR1 SGHVS and CDR2 FQNEAQ. The CDR3 contains 20 residues. CDR3 in amino acids: CASSLAYGTSGARTPYEQYF. DNA of the CDR3: TGTGCCAGCAGCTTAGCGTACGGGACTAGCGGGGCCCGAACTCCCTACGAGCAGTACTTC.

This clonotype was counted between two and nine times. V and J are TRBV10-2 and TRBJ1-1; D is possibly TRBD1 (5 bases). Germline lookup yields CDR1 WSHSY and CDR2 SAAADI. This CDR3 spans 13 amino acids. The ends were cut back, 2 bases at V and 12 bases at J, with 16 bases in the middle. The CDR3, as DNA: TGCGCCAGCAGTGAGACCGGGACGCTCGAAACTTTCTTT. The encoded protein is CASSETGTLETFF.

This clonotype was seen a handful of times. V is TRBV6-1 and J is TRBJ2-3; 8 nucleotides align to TRBD1. Germline-derived CDR1 and CDR2 are MNHNS and SASEGT. With V trimmed by 4 bases and J by 7 bases, 1 base remained unmatched. This CDR3 has 12 residues. The CDR3 DNA follows: TGTGCCAGCAGTGGGACAGGGTATACGCAGTATTTT. This codes for CASSGTGYTQYF.

The sample holds many counts of this clonotype. The chain links TRBV7-9 to TRBJ2-5; TRBD2 agrees at 10 bases. V gave up 0 bases and J gave up 1 base; unmatched junction bases: 2. CDR3 length: 16 amino acids. The germline V gene encodes CDR1 SEHNR and CDR2 FQNEAQ (reference sequence). The CDR3 DNA follows: TGTGCCAGCAGCTTAGCCGTAGCGGGGGGCCAAGAGACCCAGTACTTC. It encodes CASSLAVAGGQETQYF. Full variable domain (outside the CDR3, taken from reference TRBV7-9 and TRBJ2-5): DTGVSQNPRHKITKRGQNVTFRCDPISEHNRLYWYRQTLGQGPEFLTYFQNEAQLEKSRLLSDRFSAERPKGSFSTLEIQRTEQGDSAMYLCASSLAVAGGQETQYFGPGTRLLVL.

This clonotype came up a few times. V is TRBV5-1 and J is TRBJ1-3; D unresolved. Trimming took off 4 bases at V and 0 bases at J, with 11 bases between the two ends. Germline V gene lookup returns CDR1 SGHRS and CDR2 YFSETQ. The CDR3 length is 15 residues. This CDR3 reads CASSETVRSGNTIYF. The CDR3 bases are TGCGCCAGCAGCGAGACGGTTCGCTCTGGAAACACCATATATTTT.

The J gene is TRBJ2-1, the V gene TRBV7-3, with 10 bases fitting TRBD2. After removal of 4 bases from V and 10 bases from J, the junction contained 13 bases not matched to a gene. CDR1 is SGHTA, CDR2 FQGTGA, per germline. This CDR3 spans 16 amino acids. CDR3 DNA sequence: TGTGCCAGCAGCTCCCCGGGTAGCGGGAGGCGGGAAGAGCAGTTCTTC. Residues: CASSSPGSGRREEQFF.

This clonotype was detected only a few times. The chain links TRBV20-1 to TRBJ2-1; 8 nucleotides line up with TRBD2. J was trimmed by 9 bases and V by 4 bases; bases with no gene match: 8. The CDR3 has 13 amino acids. Germline CDR1 DFQATT, CDR2 SNEGSKA (reference sequence). For the CDR3, the DNA is TGCAGTGCTAACCTAGCGGGTGTCGGTGAGCAGTTCTTC. Translated: CSANLAGVGEQFF.

This clonotype was seen ten or more times. The chain combines TRBV12-3 or TRBV12-4 with TRBJ1-2; no definite D call. The V end lost 1 base, the J end lost 0 bases, and 6 bases lay between the germline ends. This CDR3 is 14 amino acids long. The CDR3: CASSLGAANYGYTF. DNA of the CDR3: TGTGCCAGCAGTTTAGGGGCCGCTAACTATGGCTACACCTTC.

The chain employs TRBV12-3 or TRBV12-4 and TRBJ2-5, with 10 bases aligning to TRBD2. CDR3 length: 15 amino acids. Losses at the gene ends were 3 bases for V and 10 bases for J; bases not matched to a gene: 11. CDR3 nucleotides: TGTGCCAGCAGTTTCCCCGGGCTAGCGGGAGAGGACCAGTACTTC. This gives the protein CASSFPGLAGEDQYF.

Worth noting for this clonotype: The junction and the germline gene differ at one end; a read error may be behind it. This rearrangement joins TRBV3-1 to TRBJ2-5; tentative D call: TRBD1 (5 bases). The CDR3 consists of 13 residues. Germline V gives CDR1 LGHDT, CDR2 YNNKEL (reference sequence). The CDR3 DNA follows: TGTGCCAGCATCCTGAACGGACAAGGGACCCAGTACTTC. This translates into CASILNGQGTQYF.

This clonotype was counted only a few times. The chain combines TRBV6-1 with TRBJ2-2; D is perhaps TRBD1 (8 bases). V was cut by 6 bases and J by 7 bases, with 18 bases left in between. The CDR3 contains 15 residues. Germline V gives CDR1 MNHNS, CDR2 SASEGT. The CDR3 DNA sequence: TGTGCCAGCAGCCCTGACAGGGGAGGGGTCGGGGAGCTGTTTTTT. This gives the protein CASSPDRGGVGELFF.